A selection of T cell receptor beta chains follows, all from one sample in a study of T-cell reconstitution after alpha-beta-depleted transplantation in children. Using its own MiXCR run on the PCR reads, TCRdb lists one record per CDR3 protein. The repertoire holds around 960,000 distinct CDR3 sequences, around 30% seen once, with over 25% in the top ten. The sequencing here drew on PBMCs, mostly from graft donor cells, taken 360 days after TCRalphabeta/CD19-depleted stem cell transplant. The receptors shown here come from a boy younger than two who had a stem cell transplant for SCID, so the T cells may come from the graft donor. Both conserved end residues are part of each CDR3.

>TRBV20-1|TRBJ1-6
CSARGPQSSYNSPLHF
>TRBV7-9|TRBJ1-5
CASSLDRGQGIQPQHF
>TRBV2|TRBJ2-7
CASSEALRGAKNSYEQYF
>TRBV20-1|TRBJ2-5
CSASIMTAFQETQYF
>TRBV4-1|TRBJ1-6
CASSLARDNSPLHF
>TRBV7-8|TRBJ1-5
CASSLWAVGPGRNNQPQHF
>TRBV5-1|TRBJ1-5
CASSLTVDQPQHF
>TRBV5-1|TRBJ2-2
CASSLAGWMNTGELFF
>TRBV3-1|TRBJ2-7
CASSQEGPASPYEQYF
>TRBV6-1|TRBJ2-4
CASSIPDGGNIQYF
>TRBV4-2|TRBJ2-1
CASSQEPGRGNEQFF
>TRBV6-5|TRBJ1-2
CASSYQSEANYGYTF
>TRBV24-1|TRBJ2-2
CATSDPVGTTGELFF
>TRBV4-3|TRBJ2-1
CASSHKGQGRHEQFF
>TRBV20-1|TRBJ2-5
CSARDPGGRGTQYF
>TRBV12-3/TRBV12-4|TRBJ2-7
CASSLKGTGAYEQYF
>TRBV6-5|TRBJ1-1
CASSYRTGWGTEAFF
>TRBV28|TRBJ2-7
CASSLSLTGSEQYF
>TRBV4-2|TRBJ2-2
CASSQDPRGGYTGELFF
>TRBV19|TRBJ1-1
CASTSSSRNTEAFF
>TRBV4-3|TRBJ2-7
CASSQIIAGGLDEQYF
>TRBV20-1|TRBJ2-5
CSARKPGTTQETQYF